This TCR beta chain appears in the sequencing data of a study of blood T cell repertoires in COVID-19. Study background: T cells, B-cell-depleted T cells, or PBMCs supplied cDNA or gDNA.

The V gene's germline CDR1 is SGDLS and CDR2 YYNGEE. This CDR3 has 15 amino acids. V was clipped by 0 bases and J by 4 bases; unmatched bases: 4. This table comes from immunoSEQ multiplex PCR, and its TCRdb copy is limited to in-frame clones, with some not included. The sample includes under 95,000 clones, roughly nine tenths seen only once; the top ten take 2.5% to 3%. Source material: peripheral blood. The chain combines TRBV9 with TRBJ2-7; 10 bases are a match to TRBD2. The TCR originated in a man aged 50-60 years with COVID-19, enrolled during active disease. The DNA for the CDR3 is TGTGCCAGCAGCGTAGGGACTAGCGGAGGGTACGAGCAGTACTTC. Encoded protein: CASSVGTSGGYEQYF.